This entry lists 17 T cell receptor beta chains sequenced from one sample in a study of early T cells in non-severe SARS-CoV-2 infection listed by TCRdb under 2021. The library was prepared using 5' RACE. These reads were obtained on a NextSeq 500. The raw public reads went through TCRdb reprocessing: fastp at Q25, MiXCR clone calling, in-frame beta chains kept. Entries that share a CDR3 protein sequence are merged under the most common genes and DNA. This sample gives roughly 100,000 distinct CDR3 sequences in total; more than 10% of them show up just once. In total, the top ten clones hold about 4.4% of the sample. The sample in question was whole blood, obtained at baseline. Source of these receptors: an adult who was a healthcare worker with PCR-confirmed SARS-CoV-2 infection or an uninfected control (not recorded which).

The chain couples TRBV9 to TRBJ1-2; D gene unclear. The CDR3 contains 14 residues. Trimming shortened V by 0 bases and J by 3 bases, and 9 bases separated the two germline ends. Germline CDR1 reads SGDLS; CDR2 reads YYNGEE. CDR3 nucleotide sequence: TGTGCCAGCAGCGTAGGGGAAGGATACTATGGCTACACCTTC. It is translated as CASSVGEGYYGYTF.

This clonotype was picked up many times. V usage is TRBV27 and J usage is TRBJ2-3; D is uncertain. Per the germline V gene, CDR1 is MNHEY and CDR2 is SMNVEV (reference sequence). This CDR3 spans 14 amino acids. V lost 5 bases and J 1 base, leaving 10 bases between the germline ends. The CDR3 sequence: CASSPLYGTDTQYF. DNA for the CDR3: TGTGCCAGCAGTCCCTTATACGGCACAGATACGCAGTATTTT.

This clonotype came up a few times. The chain couples TRBV7-6 to TRBJ2-2; tentative D call: TRBD2 (6 bases). Germline V gene sequence: CDR1 SGHVS, CDR2 FNYEAQ. V was trimmed by 7 bases and J by 6 bases, leaving 21 bases between them. This CDR3 region has 16 residues. CDR3 sequence: CASNELIGTLPGELFF. CDR3 in DNA: TGTGCCAGCAACGAACTGATCGGGACTTTGCCCGGGGAGCTGTTTTTT.

There are many counts of this clonotype. The chain joins TRBV6-1 to TRBJ1-5; no firm D call. The germline V gene encodes CDR1 MNHNS and CDR2 SASEGT. The CDR3 length is 13 residues. Trimming stripped 7 bases from V and 4 bases from J, with 11 bases between. CDR3 nucleotide sequence: TGTGCCAGCAACACGGAAGGAAATCAGCCCCAGCATTTT. It yields the protein CASNTEGNQPQHF.

Only a few counts were recorded for this clonotype. The chain has TRBV20-1 and TRBJ2-7; no clear D. The CDR3 covers 13 residues. The ends were cut back, 3 bases at V and 0 bases at J, with 9 bases in the middle. CDR1 is DFQATT and CDR2 is SNEGSKA in the germline V gene (reference sequence). In nucleotides, the CDR3 is TGCAGTGCTAGGGCAGAACTCTCCTACGAGCAGTACTTC. This sequence encodes CSARAELSYEQYF.

At least ten counts were recorded for this clonotype. The J gene is TRBJ2-3, the V gene TRBV7-2; maybe TRBD2 (5 bases). Germline CDR1 SGHTA, CDR2 FQGNSA. Trimming cost V 2 bases and J 1 base, with 13 bases left between them. This CDR3 region has 16 residues. As DNA, the CDR3 is TGTGCCAGCAGCTTAAAGAGGGTTGGAGGCACAGATACGCAGTATTTT. Its translation is CASSLKRVGGTDTQYF.

This clonotype was picked up a small number of times. The genes are TRBV6-2 or TRBV6-3 and TRBJ2-1; 12 bases agree with TRBD2. The CDR3 covers 17 residues. Per the germline V gene, CDR1 is MNHEY and CDR2 is SVGEGT. The trim removed 7 bases at V and 8 bases at J, leaving 15 bases unmatched. This chain's CDR3 is CASTDFPASGRAHEQFF. In nucleotides, the CDR3 is TGTGCCAGCACCGATTTTCCAGCTAGCGGGAGGGCCCATGAGCAGTTCTTC.

The chain uses TRBV12-3 or TRBV12-4 and TRBJ2-5, with a tentative D call TRBD2 (5 bases). Trimming removed 7 bases from V and 1 base from J, with 10 bases in between. CDR3 length: 13 amino acids. CDR3 DNA: TGTGCCAGCACCACCAGCGGCCAAGAGACCCAGTACTTC. Amino acid sequence: CASTTSGQETQYF.

The chain joins TRBV12-3 or TRBV12-4 to TRBJ1-2; the match to TRBD1 covers 7 bases. V shed 6 bases and J 0 bases; nucleotides not matched to a gene: 10. The CDR3 spans 16 residues. CDR3 DNA sequence: TGTGCCAGCAGGGGCATTGACAGGGTTCCTAACTATGGCTACACCTTC. Residues: CASRGIDRVPNYGYTF.

This chain connects TRBV20-1 to TRBJ2-7; D remains unclear. Germline V lookup: CDR1 DFQATT, CDR2 SNEGSKA (reference sequence). V was trimmed by 2 bases and J by 6 bases, leaving 14 bases between them. CDR3 length: 13 amino acids. Here the CDR3 reads CSARNTTYGEQYF. CDR3 sequence (DNA): TGCAGTGCTAGAAATACTACGTATGGCGAGCAGTACTTC.

Comment on this clonotype: A read error may account for a junction end that differs from germline. The V call is TRBV27, the J call TRBJ1-2; 7 nucleotides align to TRBD1. CDR3 size: 17 residues. Germline CDR1 reads MNHEY; CDR2 reads SMNVEV (reference sequence). The CDR3 is CASSFLEPTGSHYGYTF. The CDR3 nucleotides are TGTGCTAGCAGTTTTCTCGAACCGACAGGGTCTCACTATGGCTACACCTTC.

This clonotype occurred many times. This chain uses TRBV2 with TRBJ2-7; 7 nucleotides align to TRBD2. This CDR3 is built from 15 residues. CDR1 and CDR2 from the germline V gene are SNHLY and FYNNEI. With V trimmed by 0 bases and J by 0 bases, 2 bases remained unmatched. The DNA for the CDR3 is TGTGCCAGCAGTGAAGCTACTAGCGTCTCCTACGAGCAGTACTTC. Translated, it gives CASSEATSVSYEQYF.

V gene TRBV27 combines with J gene TRBJ1-2; 7 bases line up with TRBD1. The V gene end was trimmed by 5 bases and the J gene end by 2 bases; junction bases not matched to a gene: 2. Germline CDR1 reads MNHEY; CDR2 reads SMNVEV (reference sequence). The CDR3 spans 13 residues. The DNA of the CDR3 is TGTGCCAGCAGTCCACAGGGGAACTATGGCTACACCTTC. Its translation: CASSPQGNYGYTF.

This clonotype came up many times. This rearrangement joins TRBV18 to TRBJ2-7; tentative D call: TRBD2 (6 bases). Trimming took 4 bases from V and 1 from J, leaving 17 bases between them. The germline V gene has CDR1 KGHSH and CDR2 LQKENI. The CDR3 loop spans 16 amino acids. CDR3 coding DNA: TGTGCCAGCTCACGGGAGGTGTCGGGGTTATCCTACGAGCAGTACTTC. This translates into CASSREVSGLSYEQYF.

V and J are TRBV7-3 and TRBJ2-3; no firm D call. V gave up 5 bases and J gave up 0 bases, with 15 bases separating them. Germline V gives CDR1 SGHTA, CDR2 FQGTGA. This CDR3 spans 16 amino acids. CDR3 sequence (DNA): TGTGCCAGCAGCCTGGTACCTGCCCCTAGCACAGATACGCAGTATTTT. Protein: CASSLVPAPSTDTQYF.

The chain employs TRBV6-4 and TRBJ2-3; TRBD2 agrees at 10 bases. CDR3 size: 15 residues. Germline CDR1 and CDR2: MRHNA and SNTAGT. J was trimmed by 6 bases and V by 2 bases; bases with no gene match: 5. As DNA, the CDR3 is TGTGCCAGCAGTGACCTAGCGGGAGCAGGGGATACGCAGTATTTT. This encodes CASSDLAGAGDTQYF.

V and J are TRBV10-3 and TRBJ1-1, with D possibly being TRBD1 (6 bases). V was cut by 6 bases and J by 5 bases, with 13 bases left in between. This CDR3 comprises 13 residues. CDR1 is ENHRY, CDR2 SYGVKD, per germline. In DNA, the CDR3 is TGTGCCATCAGGAGACAGGATAGTACTGAAGCTTTCTTT. Translation: CAIRRQDSTEAFF.